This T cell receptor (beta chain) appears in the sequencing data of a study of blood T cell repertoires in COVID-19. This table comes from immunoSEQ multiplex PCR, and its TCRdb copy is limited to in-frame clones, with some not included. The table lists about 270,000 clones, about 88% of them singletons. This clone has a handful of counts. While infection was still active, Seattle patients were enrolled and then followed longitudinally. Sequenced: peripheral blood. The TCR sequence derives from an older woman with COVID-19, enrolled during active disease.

CDR3 protein: CASRPGQGDSPLHF. The CDR3, as DNA: TGTGCCAGCAGACCGGGACAGGGAGATTCACCCCTCCACTTT. The genes are TRBV27 and TRBJ1-6, with 9 bases aligning to TRBD1. With 6 bases clipped from V and 8 bases from J, the junction kept 5 bases outside the gene matches. CDR1 and CDR2 (germline): MNHEY, SMNVEV (reference sequence). The CDR3 covers 14 residues.